This TCR beta chain was documented in a study of Ad26.COV2.S vaccination and SARS-CoV-2 variants. The CDR3 totals 11 residues. V was clipped by 4 bases and J by 7 bases; unmatched bases: 1. The germline V gene encodes CDR1 LNHDA and CDR2 SQIVND (reference sequence). TCRdb keeps only in-frame clones here, not all; method: immunoSEQ multiplex PCR. The data show about 410,000 clones, with around nine tenths seen just once and under 4% held by the top ten. Documented treatment: about 20 received Ad26.COV2.S at low or high dose, single or two shots; a few received placebo; per-sample allocation not given. On day 63 after the first injection, vaccine and placebo recipients gave samples. In Boston, the donor was an adult between 18-55 years of age.

The material was peripheral blood, obtained in a trial of Ad26.COV2.S vaccine versus placebo. This receptor was obtained from a person aged 18-60 years who received the Ad26.COV2.S COVID-19 vaccine or a placebo. This rearrangement joins TRBV19 to TRBJ2-7, with TRBD1 matching over 7 bases. The CDR3 nucleotides are TGTGCCAGTAGTACAGGGGGAGAGCAGTACTTC. It is translated as CASSTGGEQYF.